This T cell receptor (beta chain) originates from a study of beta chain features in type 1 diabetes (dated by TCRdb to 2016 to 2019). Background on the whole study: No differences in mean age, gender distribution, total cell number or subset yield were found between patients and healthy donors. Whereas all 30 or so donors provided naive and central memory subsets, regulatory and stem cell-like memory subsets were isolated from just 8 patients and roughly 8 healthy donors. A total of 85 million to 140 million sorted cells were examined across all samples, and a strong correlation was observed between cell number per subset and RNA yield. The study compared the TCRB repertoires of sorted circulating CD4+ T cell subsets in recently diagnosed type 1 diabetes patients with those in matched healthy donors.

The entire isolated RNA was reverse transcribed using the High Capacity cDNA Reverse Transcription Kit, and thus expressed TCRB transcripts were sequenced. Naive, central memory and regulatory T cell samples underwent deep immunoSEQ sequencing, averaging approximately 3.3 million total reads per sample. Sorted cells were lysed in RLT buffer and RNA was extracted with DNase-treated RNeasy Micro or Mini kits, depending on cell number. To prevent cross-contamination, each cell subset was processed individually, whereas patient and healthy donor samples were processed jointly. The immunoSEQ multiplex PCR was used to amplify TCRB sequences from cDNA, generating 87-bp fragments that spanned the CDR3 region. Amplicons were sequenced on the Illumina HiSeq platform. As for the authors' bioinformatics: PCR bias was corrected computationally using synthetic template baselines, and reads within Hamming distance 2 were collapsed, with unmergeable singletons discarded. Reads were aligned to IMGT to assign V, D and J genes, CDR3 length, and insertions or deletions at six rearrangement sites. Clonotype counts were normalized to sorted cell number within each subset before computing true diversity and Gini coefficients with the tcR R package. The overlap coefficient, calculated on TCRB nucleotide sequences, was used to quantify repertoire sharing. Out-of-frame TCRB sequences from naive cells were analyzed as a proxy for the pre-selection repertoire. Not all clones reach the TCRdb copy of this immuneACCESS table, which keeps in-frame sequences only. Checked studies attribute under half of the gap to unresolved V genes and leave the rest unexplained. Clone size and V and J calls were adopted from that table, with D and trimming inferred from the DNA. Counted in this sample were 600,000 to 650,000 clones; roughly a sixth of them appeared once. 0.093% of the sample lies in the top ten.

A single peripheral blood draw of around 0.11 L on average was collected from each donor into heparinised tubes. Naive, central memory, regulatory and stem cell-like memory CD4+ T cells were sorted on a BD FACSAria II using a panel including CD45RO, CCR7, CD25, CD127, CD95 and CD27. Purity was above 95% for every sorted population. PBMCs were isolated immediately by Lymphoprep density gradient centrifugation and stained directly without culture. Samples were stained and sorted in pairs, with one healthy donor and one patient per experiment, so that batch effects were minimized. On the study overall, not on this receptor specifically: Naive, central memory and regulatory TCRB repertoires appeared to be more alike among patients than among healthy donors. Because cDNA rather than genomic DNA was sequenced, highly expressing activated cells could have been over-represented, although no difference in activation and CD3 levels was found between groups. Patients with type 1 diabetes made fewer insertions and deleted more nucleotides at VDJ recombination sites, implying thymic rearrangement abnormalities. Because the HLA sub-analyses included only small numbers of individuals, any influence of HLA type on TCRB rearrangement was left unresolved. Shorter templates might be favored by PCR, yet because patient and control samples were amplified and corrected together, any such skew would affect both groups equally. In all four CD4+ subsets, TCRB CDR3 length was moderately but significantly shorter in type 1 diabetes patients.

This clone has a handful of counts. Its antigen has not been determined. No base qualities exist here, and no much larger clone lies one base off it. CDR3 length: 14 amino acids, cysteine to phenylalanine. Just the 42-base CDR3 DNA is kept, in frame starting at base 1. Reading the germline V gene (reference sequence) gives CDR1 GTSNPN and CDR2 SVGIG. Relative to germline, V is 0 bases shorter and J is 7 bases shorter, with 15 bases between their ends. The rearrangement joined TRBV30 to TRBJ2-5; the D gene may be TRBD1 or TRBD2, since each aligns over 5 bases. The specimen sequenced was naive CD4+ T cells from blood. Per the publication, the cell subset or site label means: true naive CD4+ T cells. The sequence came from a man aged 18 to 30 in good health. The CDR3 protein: CAWSVLPLRGTQYF. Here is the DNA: TGTGCCTGGAGTGTACTCCCCCTGAGGGGGACCCAGTACTTC. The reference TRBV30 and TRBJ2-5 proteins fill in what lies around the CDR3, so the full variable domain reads SQTIHQWPATLVQPVGSPLSLECTVEGTSNPNLYWYRQAAGRGLQLLFYSVGIGQISSEVPQNLSASRPQDRQFILSSKKLLLSDSGFYLCAWSVLPLRGTQYFGPGTRLLVL.